The 7 T cell receptor beta chains below all came from one sample that was sequenced in a study of shared clonotypes between healthy human individuals. The method was immunoSEQ multiplex PCR; TCRdb's version includes in-frame clones alone and lacks a portion of them. This table has about 2.4 million clones, about 92% appearing once. Sequenced material: naive CD4+ T cells sorted from blood. Subset meaning: CD45RA+ positively selected. The receptors originated from a man aged 18 to 30 in good health.

Points on this clone: Other DNA sequences in this specimen translate into the identical CDR3. The CDR3 loop is CASSFQGPYEQYF. The CDR3 DNA sequence: TGTGCCAGCAGTTTTCAGGGCCCCTACGAGCAGTACTTC. V and J are TRBV28 and TRBJ2-7; a weak D match, TRBD1 (5 bases). Trimming cost V 3 bases and J 2 bases, with 8 bases left between them. The CDR3 covers 13 residues. Germline loops: CDR1 MDHEN, CDR2 SYDVKM.

This chain links TRBV11-2 with TRBJ2-1; 9 bases agree with TRBD2. Germline-derived CDR1 and CDR2 are SGHAT and FQNNGV. The CDR3 length is 13 residues. The trim removed 8 bases at V and 7 bases at J, leaving 6 bases unmatched. The CDR3 reads CASSGLAGNEQFF. The CDR3 nucleotides read TGTGCCAGCTCGGGACTAGCAGGGAATGAGCAGTTCTTC.

The chain uses TRBV5-1 and TRBJ1-2; D not resolved. In germline, CDR1 is SGHRS, CDR2 YFSETQ. Trimming took 4 bases from V and 3 from J, leaving 13 bases between them. The length of the CDR3 is 14 residues. CDR3 residues: CASSRRGLDYGYTF. The CDR3 DNA is TGCGCCAGCAGCCGGCGAGGGTTGGACTATGGCTACACCTTC.

V and J are TRBV9 and TRBJ2-1, with D possibly matching TRBD2 (6 bases). CDR3 length: 15 amino acids. Trimming removed 0 bases from V and 5 bases from J, with 12 bases in between. Per the germline V gene, CDR1 is SGDLS and CDR2 is YYNGEE. The CDR3 region is CASSVGSGLDNEQFF. CDR3 in DNA: TGTGCCAGCAGCGTAGGTTCGGGACTGGACAATGAGCAGTTCTTC.

The chain recombines TRBV6-6 with TRBJ2-5; the D is unclear. V was shortened by 0 bases and J by 5 bases, with 10 bases between the two germline ends. This CDR3 comprises 14 residues. The germline V gene encodes CDR1 MNHNY and CDR2 SVGAGI (reference sequence). CDR3 nucleotide sequence: TGTGCCAGCAGTTACTCTGGGATTACGGAGACCCAGTACTTC. This translates into CASSYSGITETQYF.

This chain links TRBV19 with TRBJ2-5, with D possibly called TRBD1 or TRBD2 (5 bases each). Looked up from germline, CDR1 is LNHDA and CDR2 is SQIVND (reference sequence). The CDR3 loop spans 15 amino acids. The V gene lost 1 base and the J gene lost 5 bases, with 14 bases spanning the gap. DNA for the CDR3: TGTGCCAGTAGTATAGGGGGCACATGGAGGGAGACCCAGTACTTC. Protein: CASSIGGTWRETQYF.

This chain uses TRBV29-1 with TRBJ2-3; 15 bases match TRBD2. V lost 6 bases, J lost 1 base, and 8 bases stayed unmatched. Germline V gives CDR1 SQVTM, CDR2 ANQGSEA. There are 17 residues in the CDR3. The CDR3 here is CSVPGLAGGLGTDTQYF. Written as DNA, the CDR3 is TGCAGCGTCCCCGGACTAGCGGGAGGGTTGGGCACAGATACGCAGTATTTT.